The 20 T cell receptor beta chains listed next were all sequenced from one sample in a study of control samples from healthy donors and cancer patients. The repertoire was sequenced with immunoSEQ multiplex PCR; TCRdb's copy has only in-frame clones and lacks some. The table lists about 180,000 clones, 85% to 90% of them singletons. The sequenced material came from blood. The receptors originated from a woman between 45 and 60 years old in good health.

As to this clone: One junction end disagrees with the germline gene, perhaps due to a read error. The V gene is TRBV7-2, the J gene TRBJ1-1; D gene unclear. Germline loops: CDR1 SGHTA, CDR2 FQGNSA. The CDR3 loop spans 12 amino acids. CDR3 sequence reads: CANSRLNTEAFF. The CDR3 DNA follows: TGTGCCAACAGCCGATTGAACACTGAAGCTTTCTTT.

This clone came up once. This chain links TRBV7-9 with TRBJ2-5; D not resolved. This CDR3 is 16 amino acids long. Germline values: CDR1 SEHNR, CDR2 FQNEAQ (reference sequence). Trimming pared 2 bases from V and 1 base from J, leaving 14 bases between. CDR3 coding DNA: TGTGCCAGCAGCTTAAGAGGCTGGGCCCCCCAAGAGACCCAGTACTTC. Protein: CASSLRGWAPQETQYF.

The CDR3 is CASSSRVHSWNTGELFF. The DNA for the CDR3 is TGTGCCAGTAGTAGCAGGGTTCATTCTTGGAACACCGGGGAGCTGTTTTTT. The chain has TRBV19 and TRBJ2-2; maybe TRBD1 (5 bases). The V gene lost 4 bases and the J gene lost 1 base, with 16 bases spanning the gap. The germline V gene encodes CDR1 LNHDA and CDR2 SQIVND (reference sequence). This CDR3 is 17 amino acids long.

This clone was recorded a few times. The CDR3 here is CASSLNPGTSSTDTQYF. In DNA form, the CDR3 reads TGTGCCAGCAGCCTCAATCCCGGGACTTCTAGCACAGATACGCAGTATTTT. This sequence joins TRBV7-3 and TRBJ2-3, with D perhaps matching TRBD2 (6 bases). The CDR3 sequence is 17 residues long. The V gene lost 5 bases and the J gene lost 0 bases, with 18 bases spanning the gap. Germline CDR1 is SGHTA and CDR2 is FQGTGA.

CDR3 residues: CSVEDNHSTYGYTF. The CDR3 DNA reads TGCAGCGTTGAAGATAATCATTCCACCTATGGCTACACCTTC. The V call is TRBV29-1, the J call TRBJ1-2; D is undetermined. This CDR3 has 14 residues. Trimming removed 0 bases at V and 4 bases at J, with 12 bases between. The germline gives CDR1 SQVTM, CDR2 ANQGSEA. The full variable domain, rest sourced from reference TRBV29-1 and TRBJ1-2, is SAVISQKPSRDICQRGTSLTIQCQVDSQVTMMFWYRQQPGQSLTLIATANQGSEATYESGFVIDKFPISRPNLTFSTLTVSNMSPEDSSIYLCSVEDNHSTYGYTFGSGTRLTVV.

This chain joins TRBV7-2 and TRBJ2-3; 9 bases are shared with TRBD1. The V gene's germline CDR1 is SGHTA and CDR2 FQGNSA. CDR3 size: 16 residues. J lost 6 bases, V lost 1 base, and 8 bases had no gene match. The CDR3 region has the DNA TGTGCCAGCAGCTTAGGGCACAGGGGGCCGGGCGATACGCAGTATTTT. Its translation: CASSLGHRGPGDTQYF. The variable domain in full, with the rest retrieved from reference TRBV7-2 and TRBJ2-3, is GAGVSQSPSNKVTEKGKDVELRCDPISGHTALYWYRQSLGQGLEFLIYFQGNSAPDKSGLPSDRFSAERTGGSVSTLTIQRTQQEDSAVYLCASSLGHRGPGDTQYFGPGTRLTVL.

The chain recombines TRBV4-1 with TRBJ1-1; no firm D call. Germline V gene data show CDR1 as MGHRA and CDR2 as YSYEKL. V lost 7 bases and J 2 bases, leaving 14 bases between the germline ends. This CDR3 has 14 amino acids. CDR3 in DNA: TGCGCCAGCAAGCCGGTAGGCGGCAACACTGAAGCTTTCTTT. Its translation is CASKPVGGNTEAFF.

The chain has TRBV20-1 and TRBJ2-7, with D uncertain. The V end lost 3 bases, the J end lost 1 base, and 4 bases lay between the germline ends. This CDR3 spans 11 amino acids. The germline V gene encodes CDR1 DFQATT and CDR2 SNEGSKA (reference sequence). CDR3 coding DNA: TGCAGTGCTAGTCCTTCCTACGAGCAGTACTTC. Translation gives CSASPSYEQYF.

V is TRBV5-1 and J is TRBJ2-7; D call uncertain. Germline V CDR1 and CDR2: SGHRS, YFSETQ. V lost 1 base and J lost 1, with 12 bases in between. CDR3 length equals 15 residues. The CDR3 nucleotides read TGCGCCAGCAGCTTGACGTTCCCCCAATCCTACGAGCAGTACTTC. This translates into CASSLTFPQSYEQYF.

As regards this clone: A much larger clone differs from this one at a single base, so this may be a read error. The V call is TRBV10-2, the J call TRBJ2-7, with 12 bases fitting TRBD1. The length of the CDR3 is 13 residues. Germline values: CDR1 WSHSY, CDR2 SAAADI. The CDR3 DNA is TGCGCCCGCAGGGGACAGGGGGCGGGCGAGCAGTACTTC. Protein product: CARRGQGAGEQYF.

CDR3 protein: CASRQGANTEAFF. The CDR3 DNA follows: TGCGCCAGCAGGCAGGGGGCTAACACTGAAGCTTTCTTT. V is TRBV5-1 and J is TRBJ1-1; 8 nucleotides line up with TRBD1. CDR1 and CDR2 (germline): SGHRS, YFSETQ. V dropped 5 bases and J dropped 2; count of bases not matched to a gene: 2. CDR3 length: 13 residues.

A word on this clone: A junction boundary mismatches the germline segment, possibly from a read error. The J gene is TRBJ2-5, the V gene TRBV7-2; D might be TRBD1 or TRBD2, each matching 5 bases. The CDR3 has 14 amino acids. CDR1 is SGHTA and CDR2 is FQGNSA in the germline V gene. The CDR3 protein is CASSFDGTVSTGDF. CDR3 coding DNA: TGTGCCAGCAGCTTCGACGGGACGGTCTCCACCGGGGACTTC.

The chain carries TRBV3-1 (or the pseudogene TRBV3-2) and TRBJ2-3, with unresolved D. The CDR3 has 14 amino acids. CDR1 LGHDT and CDR2 YNNKEL come from the germline V gene (reference sequence). The V gene lost 4 bases and the J gene lost 2 bases, with 10 bases spanning the gap. The CDR3 DNA reads TGTGCCAGCAGCCTAAGGACCTTCACAGATACGCAGTATTTT. This encodes CASSLRTFTDTQYF.

The chain combines TRBV10-3 with TRBJ2-7; TRBD2 matches 9 bases. Losses at the gene ends were 10 bases for V and 0 bases for J; bases not matched to a gene: 10. Per the germline V gene, CDR1 is ENHRY and CDR2 is SYGVKD. CDR3 length: 15 residues. The CDR3 nucleotides are TGTGCCACGCGGGAGGGCCACACGAGCTCCTACGAGCAGTACTTC. Translated: CATREGHTSSYEQYF.

The chain joins TRBV28 to TRBJ1-5; 7 nucleotides agree with TRBD1. Trimming at V came to 4 bases and at J to 4 bases, leaving 19 bases not matched to a gene. Looked up from germline, CDR1 is MDHEN and CDR2 is SYDVKM. The CDR3 sequence is 19 residues long. The CDR3 spells CASSSQNRGSVLGNQPQHF. Here the CDR3 DNA reads TGTGCCAGCAGTTCGCAGAACAGGGGAAGTGTATTAGGGAATCAGCCCCAGCATTTT.

This clone was recorded once. The same CDR3 arises from other DNA sequences in this sample as well. This sequence joins TRBV7-3 and TRBJ2-1, with D unresolved. The V end was cut by 2 bases, the J end by 1 base, with 3 bases between. CDR3 size: 13 residues. Germline values: CDR1 SGHTA, CDR2 FQGTGA. The CDR3: CASSLGSYNEQFF. DNA for the CDR3: TGTGCCAGCAGCTTAGGTTCCTACAATGAGCAGTTCTTC.

The V call is TRBV28, the J call TRBJ1-1; D gene ambiguous. The CDR3 sequence is 14 residues long. Trimming pared 2 bases from V and 1 base from J, leaving 8 bases between. Germline loops: CDR1 MDHEN, CDR2 SYDVKM. CDR3: CASSLEAENTEAFF. DNA for the CDR3: TGTGCCAGCAGTTTAGAGGCTGAGAACACTGAAGCTTTCTTT.

Only one count was recorded for this clone. The chain carries TRBV14 and TRBJ1-1; tentative D call: TRBD1 (5 bases). Trimming took off 0 bases at V and 0 bases at J, with 11 bases between the two ends. Germline assignment: CDR1 SGHDN and CDR2 FVKESK. This CDR3 comprises 16 residues. The CDR3 sequence: CASSQDWGNMNTEAFF. The DNA for the CDR3 is TGTGCCAGCAGCCAAGATTGGGGGAACATGAACACTGAAGCTTTCTTT.

The chain uses TRBV11-3 and TRBJ2-3; D is uncertain. This CDR3 region has 16 residues. Germline CDR1 is SGHNT and CDR2 is YENEEA. The germline V and J ends were trimmed by 6 bases and 5 bases, with 21 bases remaining between them. The CDR3 DNA is TGTGCCAGCAGTGATTCCCGACGGGCCCTTGGAGATACGCAGTATTTT. Translation: CASSDSRRALGDTQYF. The entire variable domain, with the rest obtained from reference TRBV11-3 and TRBJ2-3, is as follows: EAGVVQSPRYKIIEKKQPVAFWCNPISGHNTLYWYLQNLGQGPELLIRYENEEAVDDSQLPKDRFSAERLKGVDSTLKIQPAELGDSAVYLCASSDSRRALGDTQYFGPGTRLTVL.

The V call is TRBV19, the J call TRBJ2-2; D may match TRBD1 or TRBD2 (5 bases each). The CDR3 is made up of 15 amino acids. CDR1 and CDR2 from the germline V gene are LNHDA and SQIVND (reference sequence). Trimming cost V 9 bases and J 4 bases, with 18 bases left between them. CDR3 sequence reads: CASRLAGAGTGELFF. The CDR3 DNA reads as TGTGCCAGCCGATTGGCCGGGGCTGGCACCGGGGAGCTGTTTTTT.